The TCR beta chain under discussion was sequenced for a study of blood T cell repertoires in COVID-19. Study details: PBMCs, B-cell-depleted T cells, or T cells provided the cDNA or gDNA that made up the material.

TCRdb's copy holds only in-frame clones and misses some; the assay was immunoSEQ multiplex PCR. The repertoire consists of roughly 68,000 clones, with 75% to 90% occurring once and the leading ten covering 18%. This clone appeared a single time. Germline CDR1 SGHAT, CDR2 FQNNGV. The ends lost 5 bases at V and 4 bases at J; junction bases unmatched: 2. The CDR3 is made up of 13 amino acids. The specimen was peripheral blood. This clonotype was obtained from a woman aged 80 or older with acute or convalescent COVID-19. The V call is TRBV11-2, the J call TRBJ2-4; 7 bases map to TRBD1. The CDR3 here is CASSGGQKNIQYF. CDR3 nucleotides: TGTGCCAGCAGCGGGGGACAGAAAAACATTCAGTACTTC.